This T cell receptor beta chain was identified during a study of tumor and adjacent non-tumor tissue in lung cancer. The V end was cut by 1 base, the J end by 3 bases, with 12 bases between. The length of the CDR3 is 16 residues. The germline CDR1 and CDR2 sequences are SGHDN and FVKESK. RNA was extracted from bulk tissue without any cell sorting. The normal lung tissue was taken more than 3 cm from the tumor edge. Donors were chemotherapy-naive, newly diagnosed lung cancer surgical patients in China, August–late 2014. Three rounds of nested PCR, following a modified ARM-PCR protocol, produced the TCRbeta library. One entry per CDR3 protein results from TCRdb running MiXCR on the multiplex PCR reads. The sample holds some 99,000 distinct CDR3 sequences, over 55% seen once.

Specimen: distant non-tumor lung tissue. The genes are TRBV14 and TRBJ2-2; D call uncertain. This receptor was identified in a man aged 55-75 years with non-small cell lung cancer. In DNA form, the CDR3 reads TGTGCCAGCAGCCAAGCGCCTGTACCCTACACCGGGGAGCTGTTTTTT. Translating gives CASSQAPVPYTGELFF.